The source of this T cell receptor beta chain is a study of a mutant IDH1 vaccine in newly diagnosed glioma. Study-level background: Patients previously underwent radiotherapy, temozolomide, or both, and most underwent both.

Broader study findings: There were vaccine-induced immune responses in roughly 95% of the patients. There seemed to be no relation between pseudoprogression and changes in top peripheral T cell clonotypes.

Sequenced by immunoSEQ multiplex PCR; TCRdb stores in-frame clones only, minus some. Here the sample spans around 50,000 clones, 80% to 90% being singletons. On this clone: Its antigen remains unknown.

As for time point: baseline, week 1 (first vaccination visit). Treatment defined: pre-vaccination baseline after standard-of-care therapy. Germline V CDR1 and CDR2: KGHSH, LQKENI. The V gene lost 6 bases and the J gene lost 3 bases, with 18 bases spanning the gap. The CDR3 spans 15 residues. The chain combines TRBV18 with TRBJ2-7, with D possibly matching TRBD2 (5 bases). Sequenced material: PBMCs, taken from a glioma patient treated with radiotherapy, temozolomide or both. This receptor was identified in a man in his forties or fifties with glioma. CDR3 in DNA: TGTGCCAGCTCTCGGGATAAATCGGTACACTACGAGCAGTACTTC. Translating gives CASSRDKSVHYEQYF.